Listed below are T cell receptor beta chains from one sample, sequenced in a study of blood T cell repertoires in COVID-19. The assay was immunoSEQ multiplex PCR, and TCRdb's table has in-frame clones only and misses some. The profile shows 250,000 to 300,000 clones, about 87% of them singletons. Source material: peripheral blood. The receptors stem from an older woman with COVID-19, enrolled during active disease. Both conserved end residues are part of each CDR3. D genes are given only for firm matches. Size is omitted from some rows. Given values are once, few, many or a class for expanded clones.

clone size: .
V gene: TRBV6-6
J gene: TRBJ1-1
D gene: .
CDR3 protein: CASSSSGGEAFF
CDR3 DNA: TGTGCCAGCAGTTCATCGGGTGGTGAAGCTTTCTTT

clone size: .
V gene: TRBV30
J gene: TRBJ2-7
D gene: .
CDR3 protein: CAWSLSSSYEQYF
CDR3 DNA: TGTGCCTGGAGTTTAAGTAGCTCCTACGAGCAGTACTTC

clone size: .
V gene: TRBV5-4
J gene: TRBJ1-1
D gene: .
CDR3 protein: CASSDRERYLTEAFF
CDR3 DNA: TGTGCCAGCAGCGACCGGGAGAGATACTTAACTGAAGCTTTCTTT

clone size: .
V gene: TRBV5-4
J gene: TRBJ2-5
D gene: TRBD1
CDR3 protein: CASSQRQGHGETQYF
CDR3 DNA: TGTGCCAGCAGCCAGAGACAGGGGCATGGGGAGACCCAGTACTTC

clone size: .
V gene: TRBV6-6
J gene: TRBJ1-5
D gene: TRBD1
CDR3 protein: CASSRTGSNQPQHF
CDR3 DNA: TGTGCCAGCAGCCGGACAGGAAGCAATCAGCCCCAGCATTTT

clone size: .
V gene: TRBV7-9
J gene: TRBJ2-7
D gene: .
CDR3 protein: CASSTDRFSNEQYF
CDR3 DNA: TGTGCCAGCAGCACCGACAGGTTTTCCAACGAGCAGTACTTC

clone size: .
V gene: TRBV18
J gene: TRBJ1-5
D gene: .
CDR3 protein: CASSPSGEQPQHF
CDR3 DNA: TGTGCCAGCTCACCATCGGGGGAACAGCCCCAGCATTTT

clone size: .
V gene: TRBV3-1/TRBV3-2
J gene: TRBJ1-2
D gene: .
CDR3 protein: CASSPTDRNYGYTF
CDR3 DNA: TGTGCCAGCAGCCCGACGGACAGAAACTATGGCTACACCTTC

clone size: .
V gene: TRBV18
J gene: TRBJ1-2
D gene: .
CDR3 protein: CASSPLFRDGYTF
CDR3 DNA: TGTGCCAGCTCACCCTTATTCAGGGATGGCTACACCTTC

clone size: few
V gene: TRBV29-1
J gene: TRBJ1-2
D gene: TRBD1
CDR3 protein: CSVEASGTGMGYGYTF
CDR3 DNA: TGCAGCGTTGAAGCATCCGGGACAGGGATGGGGTATGGCTACACCTTC

clone size: .
V gene: TRBV29-1
J gene: TRBJ1-1
D gene: .
CDR3 protein: CSIEGQMNTEAFF
CDR3 DNA: TGCAGCATCGAAGGACAGATGAACACTGAAGCTTTCTTT

clone size: .
V gene: TRBV28
J gene: TRBJ1-1
D gene: .
CDR3 protein: CASSLRTVEAFF
CDR3 DNA: TGTGCCAGCAGCCTCAGGACAGTCGAAGCTTTCTTT

clone size: few
V gene: TRBV5-6
J gene: TRBJ1-2
D gene: TRBD1
CDR3 protein: CASSFFSGQGVYTF
CDR3 DNA: TGTGCCAGCAGCTTTTTTAGCGGACAGGGCGTCTACACCTTC

clone size: .
V gene: TRBV7-9
J gene: TRBJ2-7
D gene: TRBD1
CDR3 protein: CASSLLGTGGMQYF
CDR3 DNA: TGTGCCAGCAGCTTATTGGGGACAGGGGGCATGCAGTACTTC

clone size: .
V gene: TRBV12-5
J gene: TRBJ1-2
D gene: TRBD1
CDR3 protein: CASGLKGTGVYGYTF
CDR3 DNA: TGTGCTAGTGGTTTGAAGGGGACAGGGGTCTATGGCTACACCTTC

clone size: once
V gene: TRBV12-5
J gene: TRBJ2-1
D gene: .
CDR3 protein: CASGSTRSNEQFF
CDR3 DNA: TGTGCTAGTGGTTCGACTAGAAGCAATGAGCAGTTCTTC

clone size: .
V gene: TRBV9
J gene: TRBJ1-1
D gene: .
CDR3 protein: CASSVGRGGTEAFF
CDR3 DNA: TGTGCCAGCAGCGTAGGGCGGGGGGGCACTGAAGCTTTCTTT

clone size: few
V gene: TRBV3-1/TRBV3-2
J gene: TRBJ2-7
D gene: TRBD1
CDR3 protein: CASSQGRQGSREQYF
CDR3 DNA: TGTGCCAGCAGCCAAGGGCGACAGGGGTCGCGAGAGCAGTACTTC

clone size: .
V gene: TRBV11-2
J gene: TRBJ1-1
D gene: .
CDR3 protein: CASSSVYTEAFF
CDR3 DNA: TGTGCCAGCAGCTCGGTTTACACTGAAGCTTTCTTT

clone size: .
V gene: TRBV7-9
J gene: TRBJ2-1
D gene: TRBD1
CDR3 protein: CASSRTGTDYNEQFF
CDR3 DNA: TGTGCCAGCAGCCGAACCGGGACAGATTACAATGAGCAGTTCTTC

clone size: once
V gene: TRBV7-2
J gene: TRBJ2-1
D gene: TRBD2
CDR3 protein: CASSSLAGVGEQFF
CDR3 DNA: TGTGCCAGCAGCTCCTTAGCGGGAGTGGGTGAGCAGTTCTTC

clone size: .
V gene: TRBV19
J gene: TRBJ1-1
D gene: .
CDR3 protein: CASSIEGGITEAFF
CDR3 DNA: TGTGCCAGTAGTATAGAGGGGGGGATCACTGAAGCTTTCTTT

clone size: .
V gene: TRBV30
J gene: TRBJ1-3
D gene: .
CDR3 protein: CAWSRPGHSGNTIYF
CDR3 DNA: TGTGCCTGGAGTCGACCAGGGCACTCTGGAAACACCATATATTTT

clone size: .
V gene: TRBV3-1/TRBV3-2
J gene: TRBJ1-6
D gene: .
CDR3 protein: CASSQGRNSPLHF
CDR3 DNA: TGTGCCAGCAGCCAGGGGAGAAATTCACCCCTCCACTTT

clone size: .
V gene: TRBV25-1
J gene: TRBJ1-1
D gene: TRBD1
CDR3 protein: CASSGRTGSNTEAFF
CDR3 DNA: TGTGCCAGCAGTGGCAGGACAGGGTCGAACACTGAAGCTTTCTTT

clone size: .
V gene: TRBV1
J gene: TRBJ1-1
D gene: .
CDR3 protein: CTSSQRLFDTEAFF
CDR3 DNA: TGCACCAGCAGCCAGAGGTTATTTGACACTGAAGCTTTCTTT

clone size: .
V gene: TRBV10-3
J gene: TRBJ2-2
D gene: TRBD2
CDR3 protein: CAISLTSGSTTGELFF
CDR3 DNA: TGTGCCATCAGTTTAACTAGCGGGAGCACCACCGGGGAGCTGTTTTTT

clone size: .
V gene: TRBV28
J gene: TRBJ1-6
D gene: .
CDR3 protein: CASSLEFRGSPLHF
CDR3 DNA: TGTGCCAGCAGTTTGGAGTTCAGGGGCTCACCCCTCCACTTT

clone size: .
V gene: TRBV5-8
J gene: TRBJ2-3
D gene: TRBD1
CDR3 protein: CASSSGQGGTDTQYF
CDR3 DNA: TGTGCCAGCAGCTCAGGACAGGGGGGGACAGATACGCAGTATTTT

clone size: .
V gene: TRBV10-2
J gene: TRBJ1-2
D gene: TRBD1
CDR3 protein: CASSEVSQGASGYTF
CDR3 DNA: TGCGCCAGCAGTGAAGTCTCACAGGGGGCTTCTGGCTACACCTTC

clone size: .
V gene: TRBV28
J gene: TRBJ2-2
D gene: TRBD1
CDR3 protein: CASSYRGLGTGELFF
CDR3 DNA: TGTGCCAGCAGTTACAGGGGGCTTGGTACCGGGGAGCTGTTTTTT

clone size: .
V gene: TRBV6-5
J gene: TRBJ1-5
D gene: .
CDR3 protein: CARLDQPQHF
CDR3 DNA: TGTGCCAGGCTAGATCAGCCCCAGCATTTT

clone size: few
V gene: TRBV20-1
J gene: TRBJ1-6
D gene: .
CDR3 protein: CSASSFGVTRPHSPLHF
CDR3 DNA: TGCAGTGCTAGTTCTTTTGGAGTTACACGACCCCATTCACCCCTCCACTTT

clone size: .
V gene: TRBV13
J gene: TRBJ2-1
D gene: TRBD1
CDR3 protein: CASRRGTAPSYNEQFF
CDR3 DNA: TGTGCCAGCAGGAGAGGGACAGCACCATCCTACAATGAGCAGTTCTTC

clone size: once
V gene: TRBV19
J gene: TRBJ1-5
D gene: TRBD1
CDR3 protein: CASSKGQGNQPQHF
CDR3 DNA: TGTGCCAGTAGTAAAGGACAGGGGAATCAGCCCCAGCATTTT

clone size: .
V gene: TRBV19
J gene: TRBJ1-4
D gene: TRBD1
CDR3 protein: CASSATGGSANEKLFF
CDR3 DNA: TGTGCCAGTAGTGCTACAGGGGGCTCGGCTAATGAAAAACTGTTTTTT

clone size: .
V gene: TRBV5-1
J gene: TRBJ1-5
D gene: .
CDR3 protein: CASSLSTDSNQPQHF
CDR3 DNA: TGCGCCAGCAGCCTCTCCACAGATAGCAATCAGCCCCAGCATTTT

clone size: .
V gene: TRBV5-6
J gene: TRBJ1-2
D gene: TRBD1
CDR3 protein: CASTQGALLLDYGYTF
CDR3 DNA: TGTGCCAGCACGCAGGGGGCGTTGCTCCTAGACTATGGCTACACCTTC

clone size: .
V gene: TRBV11-2
J gene: TRBJ2-7
D gene: TRBD2
CDR3 protein: CASSRRGTSSDEQYF
CDR3 DNA: TGTGCCAGCAGCCGCCGGGGGACTAGCAGCGACGAGCAGTACTTC

clone size: .
V gene: TRBV5-3
J gene: TRBJ1-5
D gene: .
CDR3 protein: CARSYRVCNQPQHF
CDR3 DNA: TGTGCCAGATCCTACAGGGTTTGCAATCAGCCCCAGCATTTT

clone size: .
V gene: TRBV30
J gene: TRBJ1-4
D gene: TRBD1
CDR3 protein: CAWVGTGAGEKLFF
CDR3 DNA: TGTGCCTGGGTGGGGACAGGGGCCGGTGAAAAACTGTTTTTT

clone size: .
V gene: TRBV27
J gene: TRBJ2-3
D gene: TRBD2
CDR3 protein: CASSSIRLAGTDTQYF
CDR3 DNA: TGTGCCAGCAGTTCGATCCGACTAGCGGGCACAGATACGCAGTATTTT

clone size: .
V gene: TRBV5-1
J gene: TRBJ2-7
D gene: .
CDR3 protein: CASSLGVGLSHEQYF
CDR3 DNA: TGCGCCAGCAGCTTGGGGGTCGGACTCAGCCACGAGCAGTACTTC

clone size: .
V gene: TRBV29-1
J gene: TRBJ2-3
D gene: .
CDR3 protein: CSVADYSTDTQYF
CDR3 DNA: TGCAGCGTTGCTGACTATAGCACAGATACGCAGTATTTT

clone size: .
V gene: TRBV23-1
J gene: TRBJ1-1
D gene: .
CDR3 protein: CASSQSVDRRMNTEAFF
CDR3 DNA: TGCGCCAGCAGTCAATCGGTTGACAGGCGAATGAACACTGAAGCTTTCTTT

clone size: .
V gene: TRBV5-3
J gene: TRBJ1-4
D gene: .
CDR3 protein: CARSNRGLFF
CDR3 DNA: TGTGCCAGAAGTAACCGGGGACTGTTTTTT

clone size: few
V gene: TRBV6-5
J gene: TRBJ2-1
D gene: TRBD2
CDR3 protein: CASSSGTIITEQFF
CDR3 DNA: TGTGCCAGCAGTTCCGGGACTATCATCACTGAGCAGTTCTTC

clone size: .
V gene: TRBV27
J gene: TRBJ2-1
D gene: TRBD2
CDR3 protein: CASSFQAGSNTYNEQFF
CDR3 DNA: TGTGCCAGCAGTTTTCAAGCGGGGTCAAACACCTACAATGAGCAGTTCTTC

clone size: .
V gene: TRBV5-1
J gene: TRBJ2-7
D gene: .
CDR3 protein: CASSSGVSTYEQYF
CDR3 DNA: TGCGCCAGCAGCTCCGGGGTTTCAACCTACGAGCAGTACTTC

clone size: .
V gene: TRBV10-3
J gene: TRBJ1-3
D gene: .
CDR3 protein: CAIRLTAGNTIYF
CDR3 DNA: TGTGCCATCAGACTGACAGCTGGAAACACCATATATTTT

clone size: .
V gene: TRBV21-1
J gene: TRBJ1-4
D gene: .
CDR3 protein: CASSKVGQGALSFEKLFF
CDR3 DNA: .

clone size: .
V gene: TRBV29-1
J gene: TRBJ2-2
D gene: TRBD2
CDR3 protein: CSAGTSGSGGELFF
CDR3 DNA: TGCAGCGCCGGGACTAGCGGGAGTGGCGGGGAGCTGTTTTTT

clone size: .
V gene: TRBV7-3
J gene: TRBJ1-4
D gene: .
CDR3 protein: CASSLSAGSNEKLFF
CDR3 DNA: TGTGCCAGCAGCTTATCCGCAGGGTCTAATGAAAAACTGTTTTTT

clone size: .
V gene: TRBV19
J gene: TRBJ2-7
D gene: TRBD1
CDR3 protein: CASSFGQVLSNEQYF
CDR3 DNA: TGTGCCAGTAGCTTCGGACAGGTACTATCCAACGAGCAGTACTTC